The 22 T cell receptor beta chains below were found in one sample sequenced in a study of T cells in Graves' hyperthyroidism and ophthalmopathy (dated by TCRdb to between 2019 and 2020). Library creation used multiplex PCR. Sequencing used an Illumina HiSeq 2000. The TCR beta CDR3 regions were amplified from the RNA transcripts. The first round of RT-PCR for the TCR CDR3 was performed with the HTBI primer set and the Qiagen OneStep RT-PCR kit. TCRdb reprocessed the public reads (quality trimming at Q25 with fastp, clone calling with MiXCR) and kept in-frame beta chains. Records with the same CDR3 protein are collapsed into one entry carrying the most frequent genes and DNA. This sample comprises around 350,000 distinct CDR3 sequences, 20% to 30% of them detected only once. The ten largest clonotypes hold over 70% of the sample. The specimen sequenced was blood. These receptors came from a man aged 45-60 years with Graves' hyperthyroidism.

V usage is TRBV13 and J usage is TRBJ2-7; the match to TRBD2 covers 12 bases. The germline V gene encodes CDR1 PRHDT and CDR2 FYEKMQ (reference sequence). CDR3 length equals 14 residues. The V gene end was trimmed by 5 bases and the J gene end by 4 bases; junction bases not matched to a gene: 3. Here the CDR3 DNA reads TGTGCCAGCAGCCGTCTAGCGGGGGGGTACGAGCAGTACTTC. Its protein is CASSRLAGGYEQYF.

V is TRBV2 and J is TRBJ2-7; unclear D gene. Germline V CDR1 and CDR2: SNHLY, FYNNEI. The CDR3 loop spans 11 amino acids. Between the trimmed V and J ends, which lost 3 bases and 10 bases, there was a span of 10 bases. This CDR3 is CASSDLERQYF. The CDR3 DNA reads as TGTGCCAGCAGTGACCTGGAGAGACAGTACTTC.

This clonotype was observed many times. For the CDR3, the DNA is TGTGCTAGTGGCCCCGGACAGGGGATCACTGAAGCTTTCTTT. Encoded protein: CASGPGQGITEAFF. The chain combines TRBV12-5 with TRBJ1-1; 9 nucleotides align to TRBD1. J was trimmed by 4 bases and V by 6 bases; bases with no gene match: 6. This CDR3 comprises 14 residues. The germline V gene encodes CDR1 LGHNT and CDR2 FRNRAP.

This clonotype showed up just once. The chain carries TRBV6-2 or TRBV6-3 and TRBJ2-1; D is ambiguous. There are 11 residues in the CDR3. V lost 3 bases, J lost 12 bases, and 9 bases lay in between. Germline V gives CDR1 MNHEY, CDR2 SVGEGT. The DNA for the CDR3 is TGTGCCAGCAGTTATGGGAAGGGGCAGTTCTTC. This codes for CASSYGKGQFF.

The V and J genes are TRBV7-9 and TRBJ2-5; 8 bases agree with TRBD1. V gave up 3 bases and J gave up 5 bases; unmatched junction bases: 2. CDR3 size: 13 residues. Germline-derived CDR1 and CDR2 are SEHNR and FQNEAQ (reference sequence). CDR3 in DNA: TGTGCCAGCAGCTTCACAGGGGGGGAGACCCAGTACTTC. This sequence encodes CASSFTGGETQYF.

The rearrangement uses TRBV19 and TRBJ1-1; 8 bases fit TRBD1. Germline CDR1 and CDR2: LNHDA and SQIVND (reference sequence). V lost 10 bases to trimming and J lost 3 bases; unmatched junction nucleotides: 7. This CDR3 has 13 residues. The CDR3 coding sequence is TGTGCCACTCGGGACAGGTCCTACACTGAAGCTTTCTTT. Its translation: CATRDRSYTEAFF.

The chain couples TRBV6-1 to TRBJ2-7; 12 bases agree with TRBD2. CDR3 length: 14 residues. The junction had 7 bases not matched to a gene; V was cut back by 6 bases and J by 7 bases. Germline V gene lookup returns CDR1 MNHNS and CDR2 SASEGT. CDR3 loop: CASRRLAGVWEQYF. The CDR3 DNA is TGTGCCAGCAGAAGACTAGCGGGAGTATGGGAGCAGTACTTC.

CDR3 nucleotides: TGTGCCAGCAGTTACTCGGGGCAAAAGGGCACTGAAGCTTTCTTT. Its protein is CASSYSGQKGTEAFF. The chain is built from TRBV6-5 and TRBJ1-1; a possible D gene is TRBD1 (5 bases). V shed 0 bases and J shed 4 bases, with 12 bases lying between them. CDR1 is MNHEY, CDR2 SVGAGI, per germline. This CDR3 is built from 15 residues.

The rearrangement links TRBV29-1 to TRBJ1-1; the D is unclear. The CDR3 is 11 residues long. Trimming stripped 7 bases from V and 5 bases from J, with 11 bases between. CDR1 and CDR2 from the germline V gene are SQVTM and ANQGSEA. CDR3 nucleotide sequence: TGCAGCGCCTCGTTGAGGACTGAAGCTTTCTTT. Translated, it gives CSASLRTEAFF.

This clonotype was detected ten times or more. CDR3 sequence reads: CASSYWASGRETQYF. The CDR3 region has the DNA TGTGCCAGCAGCTATTGGGCTAGCGGGAGGGAGACCCAGTACTTC. The chain joins TRBV7-2 to TRBJ2-5, with 11 nucleotides matching TRBD2. CDR3 length: 15 amino acids. The J segment lost 5 bases and the V segment lost 4 bases, leaving 6 bases of the junction unmatched. Germline-derived CDR1 and CDR2 are SGHTA and FQGNSA.

The chain has TRBV7-8 and TRBJ2-3, with D hard to call. CDR3 length equals 14 residues. V shed 5 bases and J shed 6 bases, with 15 bases lying between them. CDR1 is SGHVS, CDR2 FQNEAQ, per germline. CDR3 in DNA: TGTGCCAGCAGCATCGGGTCCCAGGCCGATACGCAGTATTTT. Protein product: CASSIGSQADTQYF.

This chain joins TRBV20-1 and TRBJ2-5; D gene unclear. The CDR3 runs to 15 residues. V lost 1 base to trimming and J lost 0 bases, with 12 bases between them. The germline V gene encodes CDR1 DFQATT and CDR2 SNEGSKA (reference sequence). CDR3 coding DNA: TGCAGTGCTAGAGTCTTTCAAGTGTACCAAGAGACCCAGTACTTC. This sequence encodes CSARVFQVYQETQYF.

V gene TRBV7-6 combines with J gene TRBJ2-5, with 7 bases aligning to TRBD2. The V gene's germline CDR1 is SGHVS and CDR2 FNYEAQ. This CDR3 contains 16 residues. Trimming cost V 5 bases and J 5 bases; bases outside gene matches: 14. The CDR3 loop is CASSQDRGDRLETQYF. In nucleotides, the CDR3 is TGTGCCAGCAGCCAAGATCGGGGGGACCGGCTGGAGACCCAGTACTTC.

This clonotype was observed at least ten times. The J gene is TRBJ2-2, the V gene TRBV11-2, with TRBD2 identical over 10 bases. Germline V gives CDR1 SGHAT, CDR2 FQNNGV. This CDR3 is built from 17 residues. The V gene end was trimmed by 4 bases and the J gene end by 1 base; junction bases not matched to a gene: 6. CDR3 amino acids: CASSSPPSGRNTGELFF. CDR3 coding DNA: TGTGCCAGCAGCTCACCCCCTAGCGGGAGGAACACCGGGGAGCTGTTTTTT.

The CDR3 reads CASSLTSGSGADTQYF. Here the CDR3 DNA reads TGTGCCAGCAGTCTAACTAGCGGCTCAGGTGCAGATACGCAGTATTTT. The chain combines TRBV12-3 or TRBV12-4 with TRBJ2-3, with TRBD2 matching 8 bases. With V trimmed by 5 bases and J by 4 bases, 11 bases remained unmatched. This CDR3 is built from 16 residues.

This chain joins TRBV11-2 and TRBJ2-4; 11 positions match TRBD2. Per germline, CDR1 SGHAT and CDR2 FQNNGV. The CDR3 consists of 18 residues. The V gene end was trimmed by 0 bases and the J gene end by 3 bases; junction bases not matched to a gene: 7. The CDR3 is CASSLEAGSGRVKNIQYF. The CDR3 DNA follows: TGTGCCAGCAGCTTAGAGGCGGGTAGCGGGAGGGTCAAAAACATTCAGTACTTC.

This clonotype came up many times. The gene calls are TRBV3-1 and TRBJ1-2; 7 positions agree with TRBD1. From germline, CDR1 is LGHDT and CDR2 YNNKEL (reference sequence). V was pared by 4 bases and J by 6 bases, with 14 bases of the junction left unmatched. This CDR3 spans 16 amino acids. CDR3 region: CASSPTLRTGRDGYTF. CDR3 in DNA: TGTGCCAGCAGCCCTACCCTAAGGACAGGTCGAGATGGCTACACCTTC.

This clonotype was recorded a few times. The CDR3 region has the DNA TGTGCCAGCAGCGTAGACCCTACCTACGAGCAGTACTTC. This codes for CASSVDPTYEQYF. The rearrangement joins TRBV9 to TRBJ2-7, with D hard to call. With 0 bases removed from V and 2 bases from J, the gap between germline ends came to 6 bases. CDR1 is SGDLS, CDR2 YYNGEE, per germline. The CDR3 covers 13 residues.

This clonotype was seen once. A much larger clonotype is one base distant, so this may be a read error. The chain links TRBV11-2 to TRBJ2-7; a weak D match, TRBD2 (6 bases). V was trimmed by 1 base and J by 1 base, leaving 14 bases between them. Germline values: CDR1 SGHAT, CDR2 FQNNGV. The CDR3 extends over 16 amino acids. The CDR3 reads CASSLVSRTTSYEQYF. CDR3 coding DNA: TGTGCCAGCAGCTTAGTTTCACGGACTACTTCCTACGAGCAGTACTTC.

This clonotype was seen only a few times. The chain has TRBV12-3 or TRBV12-4 and TRBJ2-7; 8 positions agree with TRBD1. The CDR3 covers 14 residues. With V trimmed by 1 base and J by 9 bases, 8 bases remained unmatched. The CDR3 region is CASSLEAGGALQYF. CDR3 DNA: TGTGCCAGCAGTTTAGAGGCAGGGGGCGCTCTGCAGTACTTC.

V gene TRBV4-2 combines with J gene TRBJ2-3; 12 bases fit TRBD2. The CDR3 runs to 15 residues. The germline V gene has CDR1 LGHNA and CDR2 YNFKEQ. After removal of 3 bases from V and 4 bases from J, the junction contained 2 bases not matched to a gene. The CDR3 coding sequence is TGTGCCAGCAGCCAGACTAGCGGGAGTGCAGATACGCAGTATTTT. It yields the protein CASSQTSGSADTQYF.

V and J are TRBV29-1 and TRBJ2-3, with 7 bases that match TRBD1. The CDR3 has 14 residues. Germline-derived CDR1 and CDR2 are SQVTM and ANQGSEA. V lost 5 bases to trimming and J lost 4 bases; unmatched junction nucleotides: 9. The CDR3 coding sequence is TGCAGCGTTACCCGACAGGGTCGTCCAGATACGCAGTATTTT. Amino acids: CSVTRQGRPDTQYF.